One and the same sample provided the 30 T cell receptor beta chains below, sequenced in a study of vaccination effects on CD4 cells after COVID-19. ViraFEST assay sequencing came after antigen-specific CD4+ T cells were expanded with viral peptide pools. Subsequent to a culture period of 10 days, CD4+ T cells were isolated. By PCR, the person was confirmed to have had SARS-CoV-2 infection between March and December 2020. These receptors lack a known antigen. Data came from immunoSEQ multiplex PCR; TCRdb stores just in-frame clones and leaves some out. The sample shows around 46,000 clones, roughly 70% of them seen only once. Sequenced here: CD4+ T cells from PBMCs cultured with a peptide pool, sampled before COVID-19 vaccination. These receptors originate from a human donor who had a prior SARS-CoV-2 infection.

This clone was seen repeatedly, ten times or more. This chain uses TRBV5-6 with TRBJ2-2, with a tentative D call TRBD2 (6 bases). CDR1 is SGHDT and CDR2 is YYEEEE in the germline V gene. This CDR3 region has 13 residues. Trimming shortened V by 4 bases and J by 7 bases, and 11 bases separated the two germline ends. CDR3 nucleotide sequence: TGTGCCAGCAGCCCGACTAGGTTCGGGGAGCTGTTTTTT. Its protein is CASSPTRFGELFF.

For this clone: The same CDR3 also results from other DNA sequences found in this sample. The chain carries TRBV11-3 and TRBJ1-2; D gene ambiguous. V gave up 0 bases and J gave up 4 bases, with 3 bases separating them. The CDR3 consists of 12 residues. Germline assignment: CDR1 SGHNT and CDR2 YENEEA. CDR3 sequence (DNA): TGTGCCAGCAGCTTAGAGGGCTATGGCTACACCTTC. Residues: CASSLEGYGYTF.

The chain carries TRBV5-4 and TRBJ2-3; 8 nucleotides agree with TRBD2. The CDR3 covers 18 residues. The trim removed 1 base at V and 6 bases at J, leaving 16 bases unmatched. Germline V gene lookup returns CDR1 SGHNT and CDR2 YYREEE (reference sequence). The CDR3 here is CASSLYTRAGVKLDTQYF. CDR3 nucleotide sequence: TGTGCCAGCAGCTTGTATACGCGAGCGGGAGTAAAGTTGGATACGCAGTATTTT.

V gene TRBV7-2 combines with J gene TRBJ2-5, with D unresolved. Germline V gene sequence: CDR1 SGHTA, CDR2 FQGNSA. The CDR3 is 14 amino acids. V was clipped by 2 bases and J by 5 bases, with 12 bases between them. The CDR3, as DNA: TGTGCCAGCAGCTTACTACAAAGCAGGGAGACCCAGTACTTC. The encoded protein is CASSLLQSRETQYF.

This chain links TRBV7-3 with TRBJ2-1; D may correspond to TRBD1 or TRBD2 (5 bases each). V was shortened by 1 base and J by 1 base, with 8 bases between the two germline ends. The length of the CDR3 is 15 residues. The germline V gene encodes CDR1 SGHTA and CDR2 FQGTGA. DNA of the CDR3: TGTGCCAGCAGCTTAATGAGGGGTTCCTACAATGAGCAGTTCTTC. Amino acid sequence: CASSLMRGSYNEQFF. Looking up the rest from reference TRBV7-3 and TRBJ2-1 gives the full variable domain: GAGVSQTPSNKVTEKGKYVELRCDPISGHTALYWYRQSLGQGPEFLIYFQGTGAADDSGLPNDRFFAVRPEGSVSTLKIQRTERGDSAVYLCASSLMRGSYNEQFFGPGTRLTVL.

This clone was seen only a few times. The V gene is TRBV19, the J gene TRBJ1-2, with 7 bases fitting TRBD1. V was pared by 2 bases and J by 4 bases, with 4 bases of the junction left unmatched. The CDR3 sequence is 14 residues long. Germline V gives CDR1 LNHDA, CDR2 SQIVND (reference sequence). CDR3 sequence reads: CASSISTGSYGYTF. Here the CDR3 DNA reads TGTGCCAGTAGTATATCGACAGGGTCCTATGGCTACACCTTC. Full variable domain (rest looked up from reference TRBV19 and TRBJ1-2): DGGITQSPKYLFRKEGQNVTLSCEQNLNHDAMYWYRQDPGQGLRLIYYSQIVNDFQKGDIAEGYSVSREKKESFPLTVTSAQKNPTAFYLCASSISTGSYGYTFGSGTRLTVV.

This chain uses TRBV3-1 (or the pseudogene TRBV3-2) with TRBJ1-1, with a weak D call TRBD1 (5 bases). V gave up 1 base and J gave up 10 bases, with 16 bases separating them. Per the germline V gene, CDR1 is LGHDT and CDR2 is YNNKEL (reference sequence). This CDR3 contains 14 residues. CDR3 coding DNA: TGTGCCAGCAGCCAAGGCCCCCAGGGACTTGGAGCTTTCTTT. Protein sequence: CASSQGPQGLGAFF.

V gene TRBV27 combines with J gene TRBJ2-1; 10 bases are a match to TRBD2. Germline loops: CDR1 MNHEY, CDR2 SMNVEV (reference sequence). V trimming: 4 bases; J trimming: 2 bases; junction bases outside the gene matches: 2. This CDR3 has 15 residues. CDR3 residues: CASSSLAGAYNEQFF. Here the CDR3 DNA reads TGTGCCAGCAGTTCCCTAGCGGGGGCCTACAATGAGCAGTTCTTC.

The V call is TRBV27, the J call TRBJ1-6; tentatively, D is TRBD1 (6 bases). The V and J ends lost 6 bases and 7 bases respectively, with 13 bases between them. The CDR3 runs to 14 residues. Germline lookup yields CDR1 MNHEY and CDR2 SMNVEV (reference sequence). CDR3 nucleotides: TGTGCCAGCAGCTTCGATACAGGGAATTCACCCCTCCACTTT. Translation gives CASSFDTGNSPLHF.

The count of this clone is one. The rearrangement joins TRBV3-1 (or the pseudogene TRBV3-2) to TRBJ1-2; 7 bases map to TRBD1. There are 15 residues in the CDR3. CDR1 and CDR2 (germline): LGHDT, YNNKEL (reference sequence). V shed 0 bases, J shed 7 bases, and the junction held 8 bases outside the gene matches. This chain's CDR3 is CASSQDGQALSGYTF. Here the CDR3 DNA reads TGTGCCAGCAGCCAAGACGGACAGGCGCTTAGTGGCTACACCTTC.

CDR3 bases: TGTGCCAGCAGTCCCAGATCCCGCCAGACAGGGCGAGAATCAAACACTGAAGCTTTCTTT. It yields the protein CASSPRSRQTGRESNTEAFF. This sequence joins TRBV27 and TRBJ1-1; TRBD1 agrees at 7 bases. Germline values: CDR1 MNHEY, CDR2 SMNVEV (reference sequence). V shed 5 bases, J shed 2 bases, and the junction held 23 bases outside the gene matches. This CDR3 comprises 20 residues.

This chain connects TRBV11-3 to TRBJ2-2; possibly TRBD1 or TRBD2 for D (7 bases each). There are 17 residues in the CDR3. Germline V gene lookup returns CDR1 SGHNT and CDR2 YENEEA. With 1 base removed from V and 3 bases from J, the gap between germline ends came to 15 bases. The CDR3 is CASSLGGGGRYTGELFF. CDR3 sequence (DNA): TGTGCCAGCAGCTTAGGGGGAGGGGGCCGATACACCGGGGAGCTGTTTTTT.

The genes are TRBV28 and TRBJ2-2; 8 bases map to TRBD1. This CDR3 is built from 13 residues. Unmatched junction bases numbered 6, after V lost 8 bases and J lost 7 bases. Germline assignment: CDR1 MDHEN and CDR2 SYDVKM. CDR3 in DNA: TGTGCCAGCCAGGACAGGGTAAACGGGGAGCTGTTTTTT. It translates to CASQDRVNGELFF.

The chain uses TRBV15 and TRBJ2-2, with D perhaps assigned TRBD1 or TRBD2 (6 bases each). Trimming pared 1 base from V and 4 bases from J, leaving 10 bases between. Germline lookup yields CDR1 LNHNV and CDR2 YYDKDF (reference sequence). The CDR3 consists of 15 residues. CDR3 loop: CATSRARDITGELFF. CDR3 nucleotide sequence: TGTGCCACCAGCAGAGCGCGGGACATCACCGGGGAGCTGTTTTTT.

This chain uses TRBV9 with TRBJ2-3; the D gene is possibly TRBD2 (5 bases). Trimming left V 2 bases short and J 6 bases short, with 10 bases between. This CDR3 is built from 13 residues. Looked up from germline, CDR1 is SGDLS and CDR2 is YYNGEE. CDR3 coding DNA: TGTGCCAGCAGCGTTCGGGGTGACGATACGCAGTATTTT. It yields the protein CASSVRGDDTQYF.

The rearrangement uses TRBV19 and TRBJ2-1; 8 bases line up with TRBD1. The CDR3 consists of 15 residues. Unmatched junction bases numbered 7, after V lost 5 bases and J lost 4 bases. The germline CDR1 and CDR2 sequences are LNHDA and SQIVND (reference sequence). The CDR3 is CASSLGQGIYNEQFF. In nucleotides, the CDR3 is TGTGCCAGTAGTCTTGGACAGGGAATATACAATGAGCAGTTCTTC.

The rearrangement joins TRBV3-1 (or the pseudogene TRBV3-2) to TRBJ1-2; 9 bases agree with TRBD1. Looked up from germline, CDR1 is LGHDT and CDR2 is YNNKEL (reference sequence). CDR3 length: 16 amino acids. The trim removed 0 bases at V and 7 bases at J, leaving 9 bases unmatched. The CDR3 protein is CASSQEGEQGASGYTF. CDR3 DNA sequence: TGTGCCAGCAGCCAAGAGGGGGAACAGGGGGCGAGTGGCTACACCTTC.

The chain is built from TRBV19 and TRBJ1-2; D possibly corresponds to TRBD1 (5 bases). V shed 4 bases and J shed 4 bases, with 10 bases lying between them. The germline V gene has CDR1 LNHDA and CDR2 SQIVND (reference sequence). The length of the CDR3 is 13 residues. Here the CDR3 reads CASSTGDLYGYTF. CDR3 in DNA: TGTGCCAGTAGTACCGGGGACCTCTATGGCTACACCTTC. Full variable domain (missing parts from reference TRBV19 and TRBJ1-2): DGGITQSPKYLFRKEGQNVTLSCEQNLNHDAMYWYRQDPGQGLRLIYYSQIVNDFQKGDIAEGYSVSREKKESFPLTVTSAQKNPTAFYLCASSTGDLYGYTFGSGTRLTVV.

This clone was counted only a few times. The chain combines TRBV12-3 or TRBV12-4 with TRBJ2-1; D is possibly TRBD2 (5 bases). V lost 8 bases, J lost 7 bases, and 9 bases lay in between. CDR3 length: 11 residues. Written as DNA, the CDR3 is TGTGCCAGCCGAGGAGGTAATGAGCAGTTCTTC. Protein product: CASRGGNEQFF.

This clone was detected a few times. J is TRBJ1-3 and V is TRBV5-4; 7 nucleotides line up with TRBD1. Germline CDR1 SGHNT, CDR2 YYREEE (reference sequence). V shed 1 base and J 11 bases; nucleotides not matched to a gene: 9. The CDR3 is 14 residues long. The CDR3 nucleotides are TGTGCCAGCAGCTTGAATGGACAGGTTTTGCCCATATATTTT. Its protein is CASSLNGQVLPIYF.

CDR3: CASSGGTGDFYQFF. The DNA for the CDR3 is TGTGCCAGCAGCGGGGGGACAGGCGATTTTTATCAGTTCTTC. The gene calls are TRBV11-3 and TRBJ2-1; TRBD1 agrees at 8 bases. Trimming at V came to 5 bases and at J to 13 bases, leaving 13 bases not matched to a gene. Germline-derived CDR1 and CDR2 are SGHNT and YENEEA. The CDR3 sequence is 14 residues long.

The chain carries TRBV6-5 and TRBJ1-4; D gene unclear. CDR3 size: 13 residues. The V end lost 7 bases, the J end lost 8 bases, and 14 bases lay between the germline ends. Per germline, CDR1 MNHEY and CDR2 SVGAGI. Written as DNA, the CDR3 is TGTGCCAGCATGAGGACCCTAGTAGAAAAACTGTTTTTT. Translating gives CASMRTLVEKLFF.

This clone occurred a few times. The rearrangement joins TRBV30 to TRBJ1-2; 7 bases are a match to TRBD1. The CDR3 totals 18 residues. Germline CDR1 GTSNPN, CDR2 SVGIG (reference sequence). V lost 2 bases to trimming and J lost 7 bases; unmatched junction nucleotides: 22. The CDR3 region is CAWSPDDRETGYGFGYTF. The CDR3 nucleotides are TGTGCCTGGAGTCCAGATGACAGGGAGACCGGTTACGGGTTTGGCTACACCTTC.

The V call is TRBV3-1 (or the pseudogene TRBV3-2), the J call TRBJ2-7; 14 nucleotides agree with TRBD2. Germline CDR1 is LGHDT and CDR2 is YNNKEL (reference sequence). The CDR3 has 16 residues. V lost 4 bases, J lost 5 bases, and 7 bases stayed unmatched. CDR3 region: CASSRSGLAGDHEQYF. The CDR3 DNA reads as TGTGCCAGCAGCCGATCGGGACTAGCGGGAGATCACGAGCAGTACTTC.

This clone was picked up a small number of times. CDR3 DNA sequence: TGTGCCAGCAGCTTAGCAGGGGGCCAGGGAAACACCATATATTTT. Protein sequence: CASSLAGGQGNTIYF. The rearrangement uses TRBV7-9 and TRBJ1-3; 7 bases match TRBD1. The V and J ends lost 0 bases and 4 bases, in that order; junction bases with no gene match: 3. Per the germline V gene, CDR1 is SEHNR and CDR2 is FQNEAQ (reference sequence). The CDR3 extends over 15 amino acids.

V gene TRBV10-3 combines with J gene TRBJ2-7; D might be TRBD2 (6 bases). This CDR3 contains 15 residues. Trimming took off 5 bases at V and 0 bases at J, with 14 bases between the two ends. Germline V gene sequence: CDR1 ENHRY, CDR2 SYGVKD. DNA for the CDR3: TGTGCCATCAGTACCACTGGGGGGAGCTCCTACGAGCAGTACTTC. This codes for CAISTTGGSSYEQYF.

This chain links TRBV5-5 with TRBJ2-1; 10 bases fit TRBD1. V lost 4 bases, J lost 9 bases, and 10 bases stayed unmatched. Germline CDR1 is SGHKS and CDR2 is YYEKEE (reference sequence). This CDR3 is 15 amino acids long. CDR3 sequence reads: CASSRALTGGSEQFF. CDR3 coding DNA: TGTGCCAGCAGCCGAGCGTTGACAGGGGGCTCTGAGCAGTTCTTC. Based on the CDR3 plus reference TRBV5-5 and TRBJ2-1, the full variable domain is DAGVTQSPTHLIKTRGQQVTLRCSPISGHKSVSWYQQVLGQGPQFIFQYYEKEERGRGNFPDRFSARQFPNYSSELNVNALLLGDSALYLCASSRALTGGSEQFFGPGTRLTVL.

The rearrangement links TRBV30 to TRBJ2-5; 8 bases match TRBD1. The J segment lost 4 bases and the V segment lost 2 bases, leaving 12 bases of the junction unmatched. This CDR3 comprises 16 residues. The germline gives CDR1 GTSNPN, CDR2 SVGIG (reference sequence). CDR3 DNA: TGTGCCTGGAGTTCGGTTCAGGGGGCGTTGGGAGAGACCCAGTACTTC. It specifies CAWSSVQGALGETQYF.

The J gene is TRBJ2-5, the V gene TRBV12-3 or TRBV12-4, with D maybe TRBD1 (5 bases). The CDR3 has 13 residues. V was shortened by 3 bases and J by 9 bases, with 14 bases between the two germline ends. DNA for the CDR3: TGTGCCAGCAGTTTGAACAGGCCGGAGCCCCAGTACTTC. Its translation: CASSLNRPEPQYF.

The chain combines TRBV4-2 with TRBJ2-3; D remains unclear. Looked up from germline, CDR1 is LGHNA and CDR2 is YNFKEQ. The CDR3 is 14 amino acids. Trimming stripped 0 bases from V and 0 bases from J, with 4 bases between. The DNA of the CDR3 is TGTGCCAGCAGCCAAGATCACAGCACAGATACGCAGTATTTT. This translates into CASSQDHSTDTQYF.